A single sample gave rise to the 12 T cell receptor beta chains below, sequenced in a study of blood T cell repertoires in COVID-19. Profiling relied on immunoSEQ multiplex PCR, and the TCRdb table lists in-frame clones only, not all of them. The sample holds some 700,000 clones, just under 90% seen once. The sample consisted of peripheral blood. All receptors derive from a woman aged 18-29 years with acute or convalescent COVID-19.

The rearrangement links TRBV4-1 to TRBJ1-1; D is unclear. This CDR3 has 17 amino acids. Trimming left V 0 bases short and J 1 base short, with 15 bases between. The germline CDR1 and CDR2 sequences are MGHRA and YSYEKL. The CDR3 reads CASSQDGQAKGNTEAFF. The DNA of the CDR3 is TGCGCCAGCAGCCAAGATGGTCAGGCGAAAGGGAACACTGAAGCTTTCTTT.

This rearrangement joins TRBV21-1 to TRBJ1-5; whether TRBD1, the table's D call, matches the DNA was not checked. TRBV21-1 is annotated as a pseudogene. This CDR3 has 19 residues. CDR3 sequence (DNA): TGTGCCAGCAGCGCACAGCCAAGGACAGGGGACTATAGCAATCAGCCCCAGCATTTT. Residues: CASSAQPRTGDYSNQPQHF.

CDR3: CASTAGESSSPLHF. The CDR3 bases are TGTGCCAGTACTGCGGGGGAATCCAGTTCACCCCTCCACTTT. The chain links TRBV19 to TRBJ1-6; D perhaps matches TRBD1 (5 bases). Germline CDR1 and CDR2: LNHDA and SQIVND (reference sequence). This CDR3 has 14 amino acids. The germline V and J ends were trimmed by 7 bases and 9 bases, with 16 bases remaining between them.

V usage is TRBV19 and J usage is TRBJ2-6; D remains unclear. Between the trimmed V and J ends, which lost 8 bases and 0 bases, there was a span of 8 bases. The CDR3 is 14 amino acids. In germline, CDR1 is LNHDA, CDR2 SQIVND (reference sequence). CDR3 in amino acids: CASVGASGANVLTF. CDR3 nucleotides: TGTGCCAGTGTAGGAGCCTCTGGGGCCAACGTCCTGACTTTC.

The chain employs TRBV30 and TRBJ1-5, with a weak D call TRBD1 (6 bases). The CDR3 extends over 14 amino acids. Germline CDR1 and CDR2: GTSNPN and SVGIG (reference sequence). Trimming left V 2 bases short and J 1 base short, with 9 bases between. The DNA of the CDR3 is TGTGCCTGGAGTCTAGGGGGAAGCAATCAGCCCCAGCATTTT. Its translation: CAWSLGGSNQPQHF. The full variable domain, completed using reference TRBV30 and TRBJ1-5, is SQTIHQWPATLVQPVGSPLSLECTVEGTSNPNLYWYRQAAGRGLQLLFYSVGIGQISSEVPQNLSASRPQDRQFILSSKKLLLSDSGFYLCAWSLGGSNQPQHFGDGTRLSIL.

This sequence joins TRBV7-2 and TRBJ2-1, with 8 bases matching TRBD1. After removal of 3 bases from V and 3 bases from J, the junction contained 4 bases not matched to a gene. CDR3 length equals 15 residues. Per germline, CDR1 SGHTA and CDR2 FQGNSA. The CDR3 DNA follows: TGTGCCAGCAGCTTTGGACAGGGATACTACAATGAGCAGTTCTTC. Its protein product is CASSFGQGYYNEQFF.

This sequence joins TRBV3-1 (or the pseudogene TRBV3-2) and TRBJ2-5, with 12 nucleotides matching TRBD1. Germline V gene sequence: CDR1 LGHDT, CDR2 YNNKEL (reference sequence). Trimming cost V 5 bases and J 5 bases; bases outside gene matches: 9. CDR3 size: 16 residues. In DNA form, the CDR3 reads TGTGCCAGCAGCGAGGGACAGGGGGCTTTTCGGGAGACCCAGTACTTC. Its protein is CASSEGQGAFRETQYF.

This chain links TRBV27 with TRBJ2-7, with 7 positions matching TRBD2. CDR3 length: 18 amino acids. Looked up from germline, CDR1 is MNHEY and CDR2 is SMNVEV (reference sequence). J gave up 0 bases and V 1 base, and 12 bases lay outside the gene matches. This chain's CDR3 is CASSLYSGPTHPSYEQYF. DNA of the CDR3: TGTGCCAGCAGTTTATATAGCGGGCCGACTCATCCCTCCTACGAGCAGTACTTC.

V and J are TRBV7-9 and TRBJ1-3; D remains ambiguous. The CDR3 totals 15 residues. The germline V gene encodes CDR1 SEHNR and CDR2 FQNEAQ (reference sequence). The V end was cut by 6 bases, the J end by 7 bases, with 19 bases between. CDR3 protein: CASRLDSYFENTIYF. The CDR3 DNA is TGTGCCAGCAGACTCGACTCTTATTTTGAGAACACCATATATTTT.

The chain links TRBV5-8 to TRBJ1-2; D perhaps matches TRBD1 (5 bases). Trimming cost V 0 bases and J 11 bases, with 8 bases left between them. This CDR3 comprises 11 residues. Germline V gene lookup returns CDR1 SGHTS and CDR2 YDEGEE. CDR3 sequence (DNA): TGTGCCAGCAGCTTGGTGGGGGGGTACACCTTC. It translates to CASSLVGGYTF.

The V and J genes are TRBV7-2 and TRBJ1-2, with 9 bases aligning to TRBD1. The CDR3 runs to 15 residues. Unmatched junction bases numbered 9, after V lost 4 bases and J lost 6 bases. Germline V lookup: CDR1 SGHTA, CDR2 FQGNSA. The CDR3 reads CASSYYRGLEDGYTF. CDR3 bases: TGTGCCAGCAGCTATTACAGGGGGCTTGAGGATGGCTACACCTTC. Drawing the rest from reference TRBV7-2 and TRBJ1-2, the complete variable domain is GAGVSQSPSNKVTEKGKDVELRCDPISGHTALYWYRQSLGQGLEFLIYFQGNSAPDKSGLPSDRFSAERTGGSVSTLTIQRTQQEDSAVYLCASSYYRGLEDGYTFGSGTRLTVV.

The chain couples TRBV19 to TRBJ1-5; D call uncertain. There are 15 residues in the CDR3. V lost 3 bases to trimming and J lost 3 bases, with 12 bases between them. Germline values: CDR1 LNHDA, CDR2 SQIVND (reference sequence). This CDR3 is CASSIRLRDNQPQHF. CDR3 DNA: TGTGCCAGTAGTATTAGGTTGAGGGACAATCAGCCCCAGCATTTT. Full variable domain (rest looked up from reference TRBV19 and TRBJ1-5): DGGITQSPKYLFRKEGQNVTLSCEQNLNHDAMYWYRQDPGQGLRLIYYSQIVNDFQKGDIAEGYSVSREKKESFPLTVTSAQKNPTAFYLCASSIRLRDNQPQHFGDGTRLSIL.